The rows below give T cell receptor beta chains drawn from one sample of a study of a mutant IDH1 vaccine in newly diagnosed glioma. TCRdb keeps only in-frame clones here, not all; method: immunoSEQ multiplex PCR. Of more than 30,000 clones listed, more than 65% are singletons. Their specific antigens are unknown. The input for sequencing was PBMCs, taken from a glioma patient whose treatment included an IDH1 peptide vaccine. The receptors come from a young man with glioma. CDR3s include the opening cysteine and the closing phenylalanine or tryptophan. Fields, in order: J gene, V gene, CDR3 protein.

TRBJ2-2 | TRBV7-9 | CASSLARLLQNTGELFF
TRBJ1-4 | TRBV7-9 | CASSLGQGGDNEKLFF
TRBJ2-7 | TRBV25-1 | CASSGPPTGPSYEQYF
TRBJ1-2 | TRBV13 | CASRQQGYYGYTF
TRBJ2-1 | TRBV30 | CAWSGPGGTSGRAYNEQFF
TRBJ1-2 | TRBV5-4 | CASSLAGTGEGYTF
TRBJ1-1 | TRBV2 | CASNWGTEAFF
TRBJ1-4 | TRBV10-3 | CAISEGDSDEKLFF
TRBJ2-5 | TRBV7-2 | CASSPSGRAEGETQYF
TRBJ2-7 | TRBV2 | CASSDWQGSTYEQYF
TRBJ1-6 | TRBV5-4 | CASSSQDRSPLHF
TRBJ1-6 | TRBV2 | CASSTGPSGPLHF
TRBJ2-3 | TRBV11-2 | CASSPGQDTQYF
TRBJ1-1 | TRBV7-9 | CASSQYVQGTFGGAFF
TRBJ1-4 | TRBV7-6 | CASSPSGLDEKLFF
TRBJ2-5 | TRBV6-1 | CASMAYGETQYF
TRBJ2-1 | TRBV5-1 | CASSPSDRYNEQFF
TRBJ2-2 | TRBV27 | CASSLLAVGTGELFF
TRBJ2-3 | TRBV7-3 | CASSSSGVLTDTQYF
TRBJ1-5 | TRBV4-1 | CASSQTPGRSNQPQHF